The clone carrying this T cell receptor beta chain was recorded only once. The data were taken from a study of blood T cells in healthy people across ages. The J segment lost 2 bases and the V segment lost 6 bases, leaving 7 bases of the junction unmatched. The CDR3 consists of 14 residues. Combining a sample-barcoded 5' primer with a J-beta primer mix, a second PCR ran for about 7 to 12 cycles. Each sample provided no less than 3 million CDR3-containing paired-end reads. TCRdb itself ran the 5' RACE reads through MiXCR, one entry per CDR3 protein. Of approximately 850,000 distinct CDR3 sequences in the sample, roughly 64% were seen once. Donors were healthy Caucasian individuals from Russia aged roughly 6 to 90. Each sample yielded at least 6 million isolated PBMCs.

This clonotype originated in a man younger than 45 in good health. The J gene is TRBJ2-7, the V gene TRBV12-3 or TRBV12-4; 7 nucleotides match TRBD1. Material: blood. For the CDR3, the DNA is TGTGCCAGCAGCCGGACAGGCACGGCCTACGAGCAGTACTTC. Protein product: CASSRTGTAYEQYF.